Below, one T cell receptor beta chain is given with its context. Many counts were recorded for this clonotype. Its antigen is unknown. No quality values exist for individual bases; no much larger clone is one base distant. Libraries were prepared through 5' RACE. Sequenced on an Illumina HiSeq 2000. A universal primer binding site was introduced by template switching, and a unique molecular identifier was present in the final cDNA, enabling accurate counting of TCR cDNA molecules. Specific primers in the conserved constant-segment region were used to synthesize first-strand cDNA for the TCR alpha and beta chains. Each cDNA library was double barcoded, with a SMART-Mk sample barcode plus Illumina barcodes, to control for contamination. Two successive PCR steps introduced TruSeq adapter sequences along with Illumina sample barcodes. The TCR alpha and beta cDNA libraries were sequenced on the Illumina HiSeq platform using custom primers. The source study handled its data this way. Unique molecular identifiers were extracted from raw reads with MiGEC, and CDR3 positions were determined with MiXCR. For each individual, recombination models were inferred using an EM algorithm with the repgenHMM and IGoR tools. The tcR package in R was used for shared clonotype analysis, with sharing normalized by the product of cloneset sizes. To study raw recombination free of thymic and clonal selection effects, out-of-frame nonproductive sequences were analyzed. TCRdb trimmed the raw reads at Q25, called clones with MiXCR and kept productive beta chains. For every CDR3 protein sequence, its rows merge into one entry that carries the most common genes and DNA. The V and J calls here are based on TCRdb, not the publication. A total of a few hundred thousand distinct CDR3 sequences appear in this sample, roughly 7.1% of them only once. 14% to 15% of the sample goes to the ten largest clones.

The data stem from a study of identical twins (dated by TCRdb to between 2015 and 2016). In the study overall: TCR alpha and beta repertoires from monozygotic twins, unrelated adults of various ages and cord blood were deep-sequenced to test whether fetal clonotypes persist. To rule out contamination, the twin experiments were replicated at different times with different library preparation protocols. What the authors observed across the whole study: A weaker excess of twin sharing was found in beta out-of-frame sequences because the signal-to-noise ratio was lowered by fewer shared sequences. Recombination models systematically underestimated out-of-frame TCR alpha sharing in monozygotic twins but agreed with sharing between unrelated individuals. Abundant cord blood beta clonotypes had fewer insertions, young adult naive repertoires showed a similar but weaker trend, and memory repertoires showed no such trend. Compared with coincidental sharing between unrelated individuals, out-of-frame TCR alpha sequences shared between twins had an excess of sequences with low generation probability. Because the same donors could not be followed over many years, the conclusions relied on cross-sectional statistical analysis. Zero-insertion analyses could be partly confounded by invariant T cells such as MAIT and iNKT, although diverse VJ usage argued against such confounding for most clonotypes.

The V end loses 0 bases and the J end loses 5 bases, and a stretch of 7 bases separates them. The CDR3 has 13 amino acids, counting the end cysteine and phenylalanine. Kept here is only the CDR3 DNA, which spans 39 bases and is read in frame from base 1. CDR1 DFQATT and CDR2 SNEGSKA were looked up in the germline V gene (reference sequence). Only healthy Caucasian donors were included. The twin cohort consisted of three pairs of female monozygotic twins, all aged roughly 18 to 30 years. Positive isolation kits from Invitrogen were used to isolate CD4+ and CD8+ T cell populations. The sample was also linked to a second study, of T cells expressing NK-cell markers. As the second paper documents: Seven or eight donors provided sorted CD3+CD56+NKG2C+, CD3+CD56+NKG2C- and CD3+CD56-NKG2C+ T-cell subsets, whose TCR beta-chain repertoires were profiled. Of the eight sequenced donors, seven were found to be HCMV-seropositive and one was found to be HCMV-seronegative. To restrict sorting to alphabetaTCR-expressing T cells, an anti-gammadeltaTCR antibody was added in several experiments. For five or six donors, the dominant CD3+CD56+NKG2C+ clonotypes were among the top 10 CD8+ clonotypes and accounted for roughly 1.0-8% of CD8+ T cells. Those dominant clonotypes were again the most abundant among CD3+CD56-NKG2C+ cells in a handful of donors, at about 25-65%. Whether the expanded NKG2C-expressing T cell clones were specific for HCMV antigens remained unclear. All eight donors whose samples were sequenced were randomly selected healthy volunteers, three of them men and five women. A commercial ELISA kit detecting HCMV-specific IgG in serum was used to determine HCMV serostatus. MIGEC handled demultiplexing of the reads and grouping by UMI, while MiTCR was used to assemble and quantify clonotypes. To exclude erroneous sequences, only TCR cDNA sequences supported by at least two reads were retained. The tcR package was used for downstream repertoire analysis, and clonotypes were matched between fractions using CDR3 nucleotide sequence together with V segment. VDJmatch was used to annotate antigen specificity against VDJdb, with one amino acid substitution allowed in CDR3.

The chain is assembled from TRBV20-1 and TRBJ1-4, with the D gene too uncertain to name. Sequenced input: CD8+ T cells sorted from blood. This clonotype was sampled from a woman in her late teens or twenties in good health. The nucleotides read TGCAGTGCTAGAGACAGAGAGAATGAAAAACTGTTTTTT. This translates into CSARDRENEKLFF.